These 6 T cell receptor beta chains came from one sample sequenced in a study of cytomegalovirus exposure and HLA in healthy donors (TCRdb year 2017). The method was the immunoSEQ multiplex PCR assay. Sourced from immuneACCESS, this table was stored by TCRdb with only in-frame sequences that have V and J called. A share of the clones is absent; for the studies checked, an unresolved V gene accounts for under half, and the remainder has no known explanation. The sample contains roughly 100,000 clones, around 86% of them found a single time. 4% to 4.5% of the sample goes to the ten largest clones. The sequenced sample was PBMCs. The receptors were sampled from a young woman in good health and CMV-seropositive.

The CDR3 sequence is CASKRTGLSYEQYF. The CDR3 bases are TGTGCCAGCAAAAGGACAGGTCTCTCCTACGAGCAGTACTTC. The chain has TRBV2 and TRBJ2-7, with 7 bases identical to TRBD1. The CDR3 totals 14 residues. The J segment lost 0 bases and the V segment lost 7 bases, leaving 6 bases of the junction unmatched. Germline V gives CDR1 SNHLY, CDR2 FYNNEI.

The chain joins TRBV29-1 to TRBJ2-7, with 7 bases aligning to TRBD2. The V and J ends lost 6 bases and 0 bases, in that order; junction bases with no gene match: 17. CDR1 and CDR2 (germline): SQVTM, ANQGSEA. This CDR3 contains 17 residues. CDR3 sequence reads: CSVQNERGSGLSYEQYF. The CDR3 DNA is TGCAGCGTCCAGAACGAGCGGGGCTCAGGACTCTCCTACGAGCAGTACTTC.

This chain links TRBV29-1 with TRBJ2-1, with TRBD2 matching 12 bases. CDR1 is SQVTM and CDR2 is ANQGSEA in the germline V gene. V dropped 6 bases and J dropped 4; count of bases not matched to a gene: 4. The length of the CDR3 is 14 residues. The CDR3 loop reads CSVRTSGVYNEQFF. CDR3 DNA sequence: TGCAGCGTGCGGACTAGCGGGGTATACAATGAGCAGTTCTTC.

The chain uses TRBV6-6 and TRBJ1-4; D ambiguous. This CDR3 comprises 15 residues. Deletions cut 5 bases from V and 3 bases from J, with 13 bases between. Germline V lookup: CDR1 MNHNY, CDR2 SVGAGI (reference sequence). The CDR3 reads CASSPRGEANEKLFF. The CDR3 DNA is TGTGCCAGCAGTCCCCGGGGAGAGGCTAATGAAAAACTGTTTTTT.

The V and J genes are TRBV28 and TRBJ2-1; 7 nucleotides line up with TRBD2. The trim removed 9 bases at V and 2 bases at J, leaving 13 bases unmatched. The germline gives CDR1 MDHEN, CDR2 SYDVKM. CDR3 size: 16 residues. The CDR3 protein is CASASEKRGPYNEQFF. The CDR3 coding sequence is TGTGCCAGTGCTTCGGAGAAGCGGGGCCCCTACAATGAGCAGTTCTTC.

This chain joins TRBV10-3 and TRBJ1-1; the match to TRBD1 covers 9 bases. Germline assignment: CDR1 ENHRY and CDR2 SYGVKD. The V gene end was trimmed by 2 bases and the J gene end by 6 bases; junction bases not matched to a gene: 7. The CDR3 has 15 residues. The CDR3 is CAISEAGQGLAEAFF. The DNA for the CDR3 is TGTGCCATCAGTGAGGCGGGACAGGGTTTAGCTGAAGCTTTCTTT.